The present entry profiles one TCR beta chain with its context. The authors diagnosed from clinical symptoms, serum thyroxine, TRAb, thyroid ultrasound and orbital computed tomography. The authors isolated PBMCs from 10 ml of fresh peripheral blood. The data derive from a study of Graves' ophthalmopathy and Graves' hyperthyroidism. Study at large: Peripheral blood (taken before any treatment) was collected at initial diagnosis.

Beta-chain TCR CDR3 regions were amplified from RNA transcripts. The first-round RT-PCR employed HTBI primers together with the Qiagen OneStep RT-PCR kit. A multiplex PCR was then performed as the second round. TCRdb called the multiplex PCR reads again in MiXCR, with one record for every CDR3 protein. The sample records 170,000 or so distinct CDR3 sequences, 30% to 45% being singletons. Sequencing input: peripheral blood. The clonotype comes from a woman between 35 and 50 years old with Graves' ophthalmopathy.

CDR3 nucleotides: TGTGCCAGCAGTGAACCGGGACGGAGCTACGAGCAGTACTTC. Translating it yields CASSEPGRSYEQYF. The chain has TRBV6-1 and TRBJ2-7; D tentatively reads TRBD1 or TRBD2 (5 bases each). Germline loops: CDR1 MNHNS, CDR2 SASEGT. V lost 2 bases and J 3 bases, leaving 11 bases between the germline ends. CDR3 length: 14 residues.